This TCR beta chain was found in a study of OX40 agonist ivuxolimab in advanced cancers. Method: immunoSEQ multiplex PCR; TCRdb's copy keeps in-frame clones and lacks some. The table includes roughly 80,000 clones, around 86% detected once. The germline CDR1 and CDR2 sequences are SGHTA and FQGNSA. Trimming took 1 base from V and 1 from J, leaving 8 bases between them. The CDR3 extends over 15 amino acids. This clonotype was obtained from an adult with an advanced solid tumor such as melanoma, head and neck, liver or kidney cancer. The chain carries TRBV7-2 and TRBJ1-5; D remains ambiguous. The sequencing here drew on CD4+ or CD8+ T cells sorted from blood, taken in a trial of the OX40 agonist ivuxolimab. The DNA for the CDR3 is TGTGCCAGCAGCTTAGTAGGGTACAGCAATCAGCCCCAGCATTTT. It is translated as CASSLVGYSNQPQHF.